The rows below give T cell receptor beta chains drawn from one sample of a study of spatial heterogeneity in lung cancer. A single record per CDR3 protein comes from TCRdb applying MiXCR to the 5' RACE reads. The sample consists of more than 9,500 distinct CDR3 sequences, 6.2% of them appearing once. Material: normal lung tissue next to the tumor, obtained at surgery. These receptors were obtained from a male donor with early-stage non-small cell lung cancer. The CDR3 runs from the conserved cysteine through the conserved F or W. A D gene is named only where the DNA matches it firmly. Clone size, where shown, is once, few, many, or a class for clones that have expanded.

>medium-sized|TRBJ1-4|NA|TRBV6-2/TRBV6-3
TGTGCCAGCAGTTATCCCCCGTTGGCAGTCTCGGAAAAACTGTTTTTT
CASSYPPLAVSEKLFF
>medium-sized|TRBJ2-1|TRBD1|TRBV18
TGTGCCAGCTCACCGCCCCTTGGGACAGGGTATAGTGAGCAGTTCTTC
CASSPPLGTGYSEQFF
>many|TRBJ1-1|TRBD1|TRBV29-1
TGCAGCGGAGGGACAGGGCAAACTGAAGCTTTCTTT
CSGGTGQTEAFF
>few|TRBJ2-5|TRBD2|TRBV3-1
TGTGCCAGCAGCCAAGAAACTAGCGGGAGAAATATTTTAAAGACCCAGTACTTC
CASSQETSGRNILKTQYF
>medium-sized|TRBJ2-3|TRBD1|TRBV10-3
TGTGCCATCAGTGAACGGACAGGAAGCACAGATACGCAGTATTTT
CAISERTGSTDTQYF
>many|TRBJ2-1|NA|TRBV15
TGTGCCACCAGCATTGGGTACAATGAGCAGTCCTTC
CATSIGYNEQSF
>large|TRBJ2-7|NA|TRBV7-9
TGTGCCAGCAGTTTCCCGGACCGCGGCTACGAGCAGTACTTC
CASSFPDRGYEQYF
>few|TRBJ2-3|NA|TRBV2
TGTGCCAGCAGTGAAGTCAGCCATACTAGCACAGATACGCAGTATTTT
CASSEVSHTSTDTQYF
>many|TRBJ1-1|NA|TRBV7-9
TGTGCCAGCAGCTCAGACAGGTTAAGGACTGAAGCTTTCTTT
CASSSDRLRTEAFF
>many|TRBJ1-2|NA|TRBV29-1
TGCAGCGTTGAAACCCGTGTTGGGGGCTACACCTTC
CSVETRVGGYTF
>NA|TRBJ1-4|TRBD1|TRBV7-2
TGTGCCAGCAGCATACAGGGGGCGGCTAATGAAAAACTGTTTTTT
CASSIQGAANEKLFF
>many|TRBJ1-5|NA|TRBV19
TGTGCCAGTAGTACCATCAGGGTGAATAGCAATCAGCCCCAGCATTTT
CASSTIRVNSNQPQHF
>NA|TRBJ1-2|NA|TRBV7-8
TGTGCCAGCAGCTTGGTCAGGGGAAGCTATGGCAACACCTTC
CASSLVRGSYGNTF
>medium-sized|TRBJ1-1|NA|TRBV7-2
TGTGCCAGCAGCTTTAACAGGGTCGGTGAAGCTTTCTTT
CASSFNRVGEAFF
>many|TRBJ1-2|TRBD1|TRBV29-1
TGCAGCACTGGGACAGGGGATGGCTACACCTTC
CSTGTGDGYTF
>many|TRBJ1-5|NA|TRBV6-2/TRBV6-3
TGTGCCAGCAGTTACCTCATTCCGACAAGCAATCAGCCCCAGCATTTT
CASSYLIPTSNQPQHF
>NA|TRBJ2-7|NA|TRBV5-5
TGTGCCAGCAGTGAAACGGGGTTCGGCGAGCAGTACTTC
CASSETGFGEQYF
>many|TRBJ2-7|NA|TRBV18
TGTGCCAGCTCACCAGGAGGGGCAGGGGACTACGAGCAGTACTTC
CASSPGGAGDYEQYF
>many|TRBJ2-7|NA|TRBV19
TGTGCCAGTAGTGTCGCAGCTTTCTACGAGCAGTACTTC
CASSVAAFYEQYF
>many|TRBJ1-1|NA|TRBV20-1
TGCAGTGCTAGCCGGACGGCGAACACTGAAGCTTTCTTT
CSASRTANTEAFF
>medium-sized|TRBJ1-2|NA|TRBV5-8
TGTGCCAGCAGCTTACCCGCCTATGGCTACACCTTC
CASSLPAYGYTF
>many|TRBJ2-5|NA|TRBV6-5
TGTGCCAGCAGTACTGTGGGGGAGCTCCCCCAAGAGACCCAGTACTTC
CASSTVGELPQETQYF
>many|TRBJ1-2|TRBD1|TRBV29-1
TGCAGCGTCCGACAGGGAGGTGGCTACACCTTC
CSVRQGGGYTF
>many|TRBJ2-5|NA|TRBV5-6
TGTGCCAGCAGCTTGGCCTTCGGGACCCAGTACTTC
CASSLAFGTQYF
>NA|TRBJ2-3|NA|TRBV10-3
TGTGCCATCAGTGAGTCTGGGGGTACAGATACGCAGTATTTT
CAISESGGTDTQYF
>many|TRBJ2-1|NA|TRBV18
TGTGCCAGCTCACCCCTCCCCAGGGACCAGTTCTTC
CASSPLPRDQFF
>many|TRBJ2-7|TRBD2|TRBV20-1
TGCAGTGCTGATGCGGGAGGTACTACCTACGAGCAGTACTTC
CSADAGGTTYEQYF
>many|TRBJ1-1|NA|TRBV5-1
TGCGCCAGCAGCTTAAATCAATTGGGGGCTGGCACTGAAGCTTTCTTT
CASSLNQLGAGTEAFF
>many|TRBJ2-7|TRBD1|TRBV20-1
TGCAGTGCTACGAAGCCCACCGCCGGGACAGGGATAGTCGAGCAGTACTTC
CSATKPTAGTGIVEQYF
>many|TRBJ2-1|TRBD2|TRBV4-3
TGCGCCAGCAGCCAAAAGGGGTTAAGTCTAGCGGGGAACCCCAACGATGAGCAGTTCTTC
CASSQKGLSLAGNPNDEQFF
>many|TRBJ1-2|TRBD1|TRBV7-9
TGTGCCAGCAGCTTAACAGGGGAATGGAACTATGGCTACACCTTC
CASSLTGEWNYGYTF
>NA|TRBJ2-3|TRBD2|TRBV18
TGTGCCATCGGACAACCGGGACTAGCGGTCCTCACCACAGATACGCAGTATTTT
CAIGQPGLAVLTTDTQYF